This note documents a single T cell receptor beta chain sequence. Its specificity is not known. This entry comes from a study of vaccination and CD4 T cells after COVID-19. Study as a whole: Ranging from 14 to 241, the interval between dose two and post-vaccine sampling had a median of roughly 73 days.

Cultured CD4+ T-cell DNA underwent Oncomine TCR Beta short-read sequencing. Investigators obtained genomic DNA by extraction from cultured CD4+ T cells. TCRdb analysed the PCR reads with MiXCR anew, one entry per CDR3 protein. The sample consists of some 9,000 distinct CDR3 sequences, about 28% of them appearing once. Treatment meaning: 10-day PBMC culture with coronavirus spike peptide pools or control peptides (ViraFEST assay). According to the study, CD4+ T cells from the unexposed donor were gathered ahead of the COVID-19 pandemic (2011-2018). Expansion of antigen-specific T cells with peptide pools by ViraFEST preceded sequencing of TCRs. About 1.9 million PBMCs went into each well for culture with approximately 9.4 IU/ml IL-2 and 10 ug/ml peptide pools. The probes, which were SARS-CoV-2 S/N and four cold-coronavirus spikes, were applied to unexposed-donor CD4+ T cells, cells permitting. CDR1 and CDR2 from the germline V gene are MNHNS and SASEGT. The CDR3 contains 15 residues. Trimming removed 2 bases at V and 3 bases at J, with 14 bases between.

Sequencing was carried out using CD4+ T cells from blood, cultured in vitro. V is TRBV6-1 and J is TRBJ2-7; weak D call: TRBD1 (6 bases). The clonotype was recovered from a human donor in good health. CDR3 loop: CASSEPTGQFYEQYF. In nucleotides, the CDR3 is TGTGCCAGCAGTGAACCAACGGGACAATTCTACGAGCAGTACTTC.